These T cell receptor beta chains were read from a single sample in a study of T cell responses to AZD1222 COVID-19 vaccine. Here immunoSEQ multiplex PCR was the method, and the copy in TCRdb shows in-frame clones only, minus some. The sample holds 150,000 or so clones, around 92% seen once. The input for sequencing was peripheral blood, taken 28 days after the second AZD1222 dose. All receptors come from an adult who received the AZD1222 COVID-19 vaccine. Each CDR3 is given with its conserved first and last residue. Each record gives: J gene, V gene, D gene, CDR3 length, clone size, CDR3 protein, CDR3 DNA. The D gene is left open where the match is weak. Expanded clones get a size class; other rows say once, few or many, or leave the size out.

TRBJ2-1,TRBV5-1,TRBD2,14,few,CASSLGTSGNEQFF,TGCGCCAGCAGCTTGGGGACTAGCGGAAATGAGCAGTTCTTC
TRBJ2-1,TRBV29-1,TRBD2,13,.,CSAGTTAFREQFF,TGCAGCGCCGGGACTACGGCTTTCCGTGAGCAGTTCTTC
TRBJ2-3,TRBV7-9,TRBD2,15,once,CASSPSGRAPPTQYF,TGTGCCAGCAGCCCAAGCGGGAGGGCCCCTCCTACGCAGTATTTT
TRBJ1-4,TRBV15,.,13,.,CATSREVREKLFF,TGTGCCACCAGCAGAGAGGTGCGGGAAAAACTGTTTTTT
TRBJ2-1,TRBV24-1,TRBD2,13,.,CATTGTSGYEQFF,TGTGCCACTACCGGGACTAGCGGATATGAGCAGTTCTTC
TRBJ2-3,TRBV28,.,14,.,CASSLPGATDTQYF,TGTGCCAGCAGTTTACCGGGAGCCACAGATACGCAGTATTTT
TRBJ1-1,TRBV6-5,TRBD1,13,.,CASSSGTDTEAFF,TGTGCCAGCAGTTCAGGGACAGACACTGAAGCTTTCTTT
TRBJ2-2,TRBV6-1,.,16,.,CASSELGTFNTGELFF,TGTGCCAGCAGTGAATTGGGGACCTTTAACACCGGGGAGCTGTTTTTT
TRBJ1-1,TRBV2,.,13,.,CASRSTGGTEAFF,TGTGCCAGCAGGTCAACGGGGGGCACTGAAGCTTTCTTT
TRBJ2-7,TRBV9,.,13,.,CASSAGGDYEQYF,TGTGCCAGCAGCGCAGGTGGGGACTACGAGCAGTACTTC
TRBJ2-3,TRBV4-3,.,13,.,CASSLLWADTQYF,TGCGCCAGCAGCCTCCTATGGGCAGATACGCAGTATTTT
TRBJ2-7,TRBV4-3,TRBD2,16,.,CASSQGNSGRILEQYF,TGCGCCAGCAGCCAGGGGAATAGCGGGAGGATCCTCGAGCAGTACTTC
TRBJ2-7,TRBV30,.,15,.,CAWMGGRGPSYEQYF,TGTGCCTGGATGGGGGGAAGGGGACCGAGCTACGAGCAGTACTTC
TRBJ2-7,TRBV12-3/TRBV12-4,TRBD2,13,.,CASSLNGGDEQYF,TGTGCCAGCAGTTTAAACGGGGGGGACGAGCAGTACTTC
TRBJ2-1,TRBV19,.,15,few,CASSPDREGYNEQFF,TGTGCCAGTAGTCCGGACAGGGAGGGGTACAATGAGCAGTTCTTC
TRBJ1-1,TRBV10-3,.,14,.,CAISDGGVGTEAFF,TGTGCCATCAGTGATGGGGGGGTGGGCACTGAAGCTTTCTTT
TRBJ1-2,TRBV5-8,.,14,.,CASKGGSGAYGYTF,TGTGCCAGCAAGGGGGGTAGTGGGGCCTATGGCTACACCTTC
TRBJ1-5,TRBV30,.,13,.,CAWETEHNQPQHF,TGTGCCTGGGAGACCGAGCACAATCAGCCCCAGCATTTT
TRBJ2-3,TRBV5-1,TRBD2,18,once,CASSLVLAGLVGTDTQYF,TGCGCCAGCAGCTTGGTACTAGCGGGATTGGTGGGCACAGATACGCAGTATTTT
TRBJ2-1,TRBV10-3,TRBD1,13,.,CAIRGDSYNEQFF,TGTGCCATCAGGGGGGACAGCTACAATGAGCAGTTCTTC
TRBJ2-2,TRBV7-7,.,16,.,CASSLVGGPNTGELFF,TGTGCCAGCAGCTTAGTCGGGGGGCCCAACACCGGGGAGCTGTTTTTT
TRBJ1-1,TRBV10-3,TRBD1,14,.,CAITGTGEGTEAFF,TGTGCCATCACAGGGACAGGGGAGGGCACTGAAGCTTTCTTT
TRBJ2-3,TRBV7-2,TRBD2,17,.,CASSATSGSGSGGTQYF,TGTGCCAGCAGCGCGACTAGCGGGAGTGGGAGTGGAGGTACGCAGTATTTT
TRBJ2-7,TRBV5-1,.,14,.,CASSLGSGEYEQYF,TGCGCCAGCAGCTTGGGGTCAGGGGAGTACGAGCAGTACTTC
TRBJ2-1,TRBV24-1,TRBD1,18,once,CATSAWGSGTGGYNEQFF,TGTGCCACCAGTGCGTGGGGCTCCGGGACAGGGGGGTACAATGAGCAGTTCTTC
TRBJ2-5,TRBV7-3,.,15,.,CASSLISQLRKTQYF,TGTGCCAGCAGCCTAATCTCCCAGCTAAGGAAGACCCAGTACTTC